The 16 T cell receptor beta chains presented below share a single source sample, sequenced in a study of cytomegalovirus exposure and HLA in healthy donors. Generated by immunoSEQ multiplex PCR, the TCRdb table keeps only in-frame clones and is missing some. The sample holds 260,000 or so clones, 88% seen once. Sample: PBMCs. Receptors were obtained from a woman aged 18-35 years in good health and CMV-seronegative.

V and J are TRBV18 and TRBJ2-7; 7 bases agree with TRBD1. V gave up 3 bases and J gave up 5 bases; unmatched junction bases: 7. The CDR3 extends over 14 amino acids. Germline V gene lookup returns CDR1 KGHSH and CDR2 LQKENI. CDR3 bases: TGTGCCAGCTCACCCCGGACAGGAGAAAACGAGCAGTACTTC. This translates into CASSPRTGENEQYF.

The table lists this clone with a few counts. The rearrangement uses TRBV10-3 and TRBJ2-7; D might be TRBD2 (6 bases). The V and J ends lost 0 bases and 7 bases respectively, with 16 bases between them. There are 15 residues in the CDR3. The V gene's germline CDR1 is ENHRY and CDR2 SYGVKD. The CDR3 sequence is CAISESSRDSGEQYF. The CDR3, as DNA: TGTGCCATCAGTGAGTCGTCGCGGGATTCGGGAGAGCAGTACTTC.

V is TRBV4-1 and J is TRBJ2-3, with 8 bases lining up with TRBD2. The CDR3 is made up of 17 amino acids. In germline, CDR1 is MGHRA, CDR2 YSYEKL. The V and J ends lost 1 base and 1 base, in that order; junction bases with no gene match: 7. CDR3 coding DNA: TGCGCCAGCAGCCAAGTTCGGGCGCGGGAGGGCACAGATACGCAGTATTTT. Translated: CASSQVRAREGTDTQYF.

This chain connects TRBV11-2 to TRBJ2-1; 12 bases fit TRBD2. Germline V gene data show CDR1 as SGHAT and CDR2 as FQNNGV. Trimming took 0 bases from V and 10 from J; bases not matched to a gene: 4. The CDR3 is 15 amino acids. The CDR3 DNA sequence: TGTGCCAGCAGCTTAGAGACTAGCGGGAGTGGGGAGCAGTTCTTC. It yields the protein CASSLETSGSGEQFF.

The chain is built from TRBV28 and TRBJ1-2, with 9 bases lining up with TRBD1. The CDR3 has 14 amino acids. J was trimmed by 2 bases and V by 6 bases; bases with no gene match: 4. Germline CDR1 MDHEN, CDR2 SYDVKM. CDR3 sequence: CASRTTGGNYGYTF. For the CDR3, the DNA is TGTGCCAGCAGGACGACAGGGGGGAACTATGGCTACACCTTC.

The rearrangement joins TRBV27 to TRBJ2-3, with TRBD1 matching over 8 bases. The CDR3 has 14 residues. V lost 6 bases and J lost 4; bases outside the gene matches: 6. CDR1 MNHEY and CDR2 SMNVEV come from the germline V gene (reference sequence). The CDR3 DNA sequence: TGTGCCAGCAGGACGACAGGGGTTCCAGATACGCAGTATTTT. Translated, it gives CASRTTGVPDTQYF.

In its sample, this clone was seen once. V is TRBV5-1 and J is TRBJ2-1, with 8 bases matching TRBD2. V was pared by 3 bases and J by 6 bases, with 14 bases of the junction left unmatched. There are 17 residues in the CDR3. Looked up from germline, CDR1 is SGHRS and CDR2 is YFSETQ. The CDR3, as DNA: TGCGCCAGCAGCTCCCGGTTGGGAGCGGGAGCCCTCAATGAGCAGTTCTTC. Amino acid sequence: CASSSRLGAGALNEQFF.

This clone was detected a few times. CDR3 nucleotides: TGTGCCAGCAGCTTAGGGACTAGCGGGAGAATCACCGGGGAGCTGTTTTTT. Encoded protein: CASSLGTSGRITGELFF. The rearrangement joins TRBV7-8 to TRBJ2-2; 13 positions match TRBD2. CDR3 size: 17 residues. The germline gives CDR1 SGHVS, CDR2 FQNEAQ. With V trimmed by 1 base and J by 4 bases, 3 bases remained unmatched.

This chain links TRBV6-5 with TRBJ1-3; no clear D. There are 13 residues in the CDR3. The V gene's germline CDR1 is MNHEY and CDR2 SVGAGI. Trimming pared 5 bases from V and 8 bases from J, leaving 13 bases between. In nucleotides, the CDR3 is TGTGCCAGCAGTCATGGTATCGGTGACACCATATATTTT. Its protein is CASSHGIGDTIYF.

CDR3 protein: CASRPEQGPNYGYTF. CDR3 coding DNA: TGTGCCAGCAGACCCGAACAGGGCCCGAACTATGGCTACACCTTC. V is TRBV28 and J is TRBJ1-2, with TRBD1 as a possible D gene (6 bases). This CDR3 region has 15 residues. Between the trimmed V and J ends, which lost 6 bases and 2 bases, there was a span of 16 bases. Germline values: CDR1 MDHEN, CDR2 SYDVKM.

The CDR3 DNA sequence: TGTGCCAGCAGTCCTCACCTAGCTGGGCTTTTCACAGATACGCAGTATTTT. It yields the protein CASSPHLAGLFTDTQYF. V is TRBV28 and J is TRBJ2-3; a weak D match, TRBD2 (5 bases). CDR1 and CDR2 from the germline V gene are MDHEN and SYDVKM. Trimming cost V 5 bases and J 2 bases, with 20 bases left between them. The CDR3 is 17 amino acids. The full variable domain, in which reference TRBV28 and TRBJ2-3 provide the parts outside the CDR3, is DVKVTQSSRYLVKRTGEKVFLECVQDMDHENMFWYRQDPGLGLRLIYFSYDVKMKEKGDIPEGYSVSREKKERFSLILESASTNQTSMYLCASSPHLAGLFTDTQYFGPGTRLTVL.

The chain is built from TRBV4-2 and TRBJ1-6, with D possibly being TRBD1 (5 bases). This CDR3 is 17 amino acids long. Trimming shortened V by 2 bases and J by 0 bases, and 11 bases separated the two germline ends. The germline V gene encodes CDR1 LGHNA and CDR2 YNFKEQ. CDR3 sequence: CASSQSTGGSYNSPLHF. DNA for the CDR3: TGTGCCAGCAGCCAATCGACGGGGGGCTCCTATAATTCACCCCTCCACTTT.

V gene TRBV6-1 combines with J gene TRBJ1-2; D is uncertain. CDR3 length equals 16 residues. The germline gives CDR1 MNHNS, CDR2 SASEGT. Trimming stripped 3 bases from V and 0 bases from J, with 14 bases between. The DNA of the CDR3 is TGTGCCAGCAGTGATTTTTTGGCTCCCGCTAACTATGGCTACACCTTC. Its translation is CASSDFLAPANYGYTF.

This clone was seen just once. This sample includes further DNA sequences coding for the same CDR3. V and J are TRBV28 and TRBJ2-7; D ambiguous. CDR1 MDHEN and CDR2 SYDVKM come from the germline V gene. The CDR3 loop spans 12 amino acids. Trimming stripped 3 bases from V and 0 bases from J, with 3 bases between. The CDR3 DNA follows: TGTGCCAGCAGTTTCTCCTCCTACGAGCAGTACTTC. This gives the protein CASSFSSYEQYF.

This clone was detected only once. V and J are TRBV15 and TRBJ2-1; the match to TRBD2 covers 9 bases. Germline CDR1 LNHNV, CDR2 YYDKDF (reference sequence). V lost 8 bases to trimming and J lost 0 bases; unmatched junction nucleotides: 2. CDR3 size: 14 residues. The CDR3 here is CATGAGGSYNEQFF. The CDR3 coding sequence is TGTGCCACCGGAGCGGGAGGCTCCTACAATGAGCAGTTCTTC.

The CDR3 loop is CASSFYSLPYEQYF. Written as DNA, the CDR3 is TGTGCCAGCAGCTTTTATTCCCTCCCCTACGAGCAGTACTTC. The genes are TRBV11-2 and TRBJ2-7; D remains ambiguous. Germline lookup yields CDR1 SGHAT and CDR2 FQNNGV. The CDR3 covers 14 residues. Trimming took 3 bases from V and 2 from J, leaving 11 bases between them.